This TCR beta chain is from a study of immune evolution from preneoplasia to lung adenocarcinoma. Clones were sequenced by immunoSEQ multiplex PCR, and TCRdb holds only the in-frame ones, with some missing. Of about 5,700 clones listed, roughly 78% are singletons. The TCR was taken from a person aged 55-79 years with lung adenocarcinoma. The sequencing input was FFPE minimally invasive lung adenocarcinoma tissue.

CDR3 in amino acids: CASSSPGLAVSDTQYF. CDR3 bases: TGTGCCAGCAGCAGCCCGGGACTAGCGGTATCAGATACGCAGTATTTT. The chain links TRBV7-2 to TRBJ2-3; 11 bases agree with TRBD2. The CDR3 runs to 16 residues. The J segment lost 4 bases and the V segment lost 5 bases, leaving 8 bases of the junction unmatched. Germline loops: CDR1 SGHTA, CDR2 FQGNSA.